This is a list of T cell receptor beta chains from one sample in a study of shared clonotypes between healthy human individuals. Repertoires were generated with immunoSEQ multiplex PCR, while TCRdb's copy carries only in-frame clones and drops some. The table lists some 530,000 clones, roughly 80% of them singletons. Sequenced input: PBMCs. The receptors here all came from a woman aged 40 to 50 in good health. Some clones in this sample may be carry-over from other donors' samples. Both conserved end residues are part of each CDR3. D genes are given only for firm matches. Expanded clones are given a class, and other clones once, few, many or no size at all.

clone size,V gene,J gene,D gene,CDR3 protein,CDR3 DNA
-,TRBV27,TRBJ1-5,-,CASSFGRNNQPQHF,TGTGCCAGCAGTTTCGGGCGGAACAATCAGCCCCAGCATTTT
-,TRBV15,TRBJ1-2,-,CATSRDNMGLYCYTF,TGTGCCACCAGCAGAGATAACATGGGGCTTTATTGCTACACCTTC
-,TRBV5-1,TRBJ2-2,-,CASSFRAPNTGELFF,TGCGCCAGCAGCTTTAGAGCCCCGAACACCGGGGAGCTGTTTTTT
once,TRBV7-8,TRBJ2-7,TRBD2,CASSFPPRETAYEQYF,TGTGCCAGCAGCTTCCCCCCGCGGGAGACCGCCTACGAGCAGTACTTC
-,TRBV19,TRBJ2-1,-,CASSIQGSYNEQFF,TGTGCCAGTAGTATACAGGGATCCTACAATGAGCAGTTCTTC
-,TRBV5-1,TRBJ1-5,-,CASSPGAGSNQPQHF,TGCGCCAGCAGCCCGGGGGCAGGGAGCAATCAGCCCCAGCATTTT
-,TRBV4-3,TRBJ2-1,-,CASSQDLGAEQFF,TGCGCCAGCAGCCAAGATCTGGGAGCTGAGCAGTTCTTC
few,TRBV5-1,TRBJ2-2,-,CASSSTGTTNTGELFF,TGCGCCAGCAGCTCAACCGGGACAACAAACACCGGGGAGCTGTTTTTT
-,TRBV27,TRBJ1-5,-,CATAYARGNQPQHF,TGTGCCACTGCCTATGCGAGGGGCAATCAGCCCCAGCATTTT
-,TRBV18,TRBJ2-7,TRBD1,CASSPNRGEYEQYF,TGTGCCAGCTCCCCCAACAGGGGGGAGTACGAGCAGTACTTC
-,TRBV5-4,TRBJ2-2,TRBD2,CASGGGSGSVNTGELFF,TGTGCCAGCGGTGGAGGTAGCGGGAGTGTGAACACCGGGGAGCTGTTTTTT
-,TRBV7-9,TRBJ2-7,TRBD1,CASSLRTGFIHEQYF,TGTGCCAGCAGCTTAAGGACAGGGTTTATCCACGAGCAGTACTTC
-,TRBV5-6,TRBJ1-4,-,CASSLSGTYEKLFF,TGTGCCAGCAGCCTATCAGGGACCTATGAAAAACTGTTTTTT
few,TRBV7-8,TRBJ1-3,-,CASSSSSIIGNTIYF,TGTGCCAGCAGCTCGTCATCAATTATTGGAAACACCATATATTTT
-,TRBV9,TRBJ2-3,-,CASSVVTDTQYF,TGTGCCAGCAGCGTAGTAACGGATACGCAGTATTTT
once,TRBV5-4,TRBJ2-7,-,CASSLPPRAMGHEQYF,TGTGCCAGCAGCTTGCCCCCCAGGGCTATGGGCCACGAGCAGTACTTC
-,TRBV7-6,TRBJ1-4,-,CASSPGRGMKNEKLFF,TGTGCCAGCAGCCCCGGTCGAGGTATGAAGAATGAAAAACTGTTTTTT
-,TRBV28,TRBJ1-5,-,CASSYPQVVMQPQHF,TGTGCCAGCAGCTACCCACAGGTGGTTATGCAGCCCCAGCATTTT
-,TRBV25-1,TRBJ2-7,TRBD1,CASTRDRGSYEQYF,TGTGCCAGCACCAGGGACAGGGGTTCCTACGAGCAGTACTTC
-,TRBV2,TRBJ1-1,TRBD1,CASRGTGIETEAFF,TGTGCCAGCAGGGGGACAGGGATTGAGACTGAAGCTTTCTTT
-,TRBV10-2,TRBJ2-1,-,CASSDLGPEQFF,TGCGCCAGCAGTGATTTGGGCCCAGAGCAGTTCTTC
many,TRBV29-1,TRBJ2-7,-,CSVEVPEGGVYEQYF,TGCAGCGTTGAAGTCCCAGAGGGGGGTGTATACGAGCAGTACTTC
-,TRBV28,TRBJ2-1,TRBD1,CASSNSGQGSQQFF,TGTGCCAGCAGCAACTCAGGACAGGGCTCACAGCAGTTCTTC
-,TRBV6-1,TRBJ1-1,TRBD1,CASGTGGGYTEAFF,TGTGCCAGCGGGACAGGGGGAGGGTACACTGAAGCTTTCTTT
-,TRBV4-1,TRBJ2-1,-,CASSQEGGTYNEQFF,TGCGCCAGCAGCCAAGAAGGCGGGACCTACAATGAGCAGTTCTTC
many,TRBV28,TRBJ1-2,-,CASSLRTDLYGYTF,TGTGCCAGCAGTTTAAGGACAGATCTCTATGGCTACACCTTC
-,TRBV28,TRBJ1-1,TRBD1,CASSLVGQGNTEAFF,TGTGCCAGCAGTTTAGTCGGACAGGGGAACACTGAAGCTTTCTTT
-,TRBV11-3,TRBJ2-3,-,CASSLGRGTDTQYF,TGTGCCAGCAGCTTGGGGCGGGGCACAGATACGCAGTATTTT
many,TRBV6-6,TRBJ1-1,-,CASSYSRAEKNTEAFF,TGTGCCAGCAGTTACTCTCGGGCAGAAAAGAACACTGAAGCTTTCTTT
-,TRBV5-1,TRBJ1-1,-,CASSSSSGVGAEAFF,TGCGCCAGCAGCTCCTCTTCAGGGGTAGGGGCTGAAGCTTTCTTT
-,TRBV6-1,TRBJ1-1,-,CASRFRGFMNTEAFF,TGTGCCAGCAGGTTCAGGGGATTCATGAACACTGAAGCTTTCTTT
-,TRBV5-5,TRBJ2-7,-,CASSVPGLTYEQYF,TGTGCCAGCAGCGTACCGGGACTCACCTACGAGCAGTACTTC
-,TRBV6-4,TRBJ2-2,TRBD2,CASSEQTSGNTGELFF,TGTGCCAGCAGCGAACAGACTAGCGGAAACACCGGGGAGCTGTTTTTT
-,TRBV7-9,TRBJ2-7,-,CAGSLAVRTGELGSYEQYF,TGTGCCGGCAGCTTAGCGGTGAGAACAGGGGAACTGGGGTCCTACGAGCAGTACTTC
-,TRBV4-2,TRBJ2-7,TRBD2,CASSQDRSGSIYEQYF,TGTGCCAGCAGCCAAGATAGGAGCGGGAGTATCTACGAGCAGTACTTC
-,TRBV11-1,TRBJ2-3,-,CASSLPPTDTQYF,TGTGCCAGCAGCTTACCCCCCACAGATACGCAGTATTTT
many,TRBV6-4,TRBJ2-3,TRBD2,CASSSTSGRADTQYF,TGTGCCAGCAGCTCCACTAGCGGGAGAGCAGATACGCAGTATTTT
-,TRBV5-1,TRBJ1-3,-,CASRSEGNTIYF,TGCGCCAGCCGGTCAGAAGGAAACACCATATATTTT
-,TRBV5-1,TRBJ2-3,-,CASSSDPIYTDTQYF,TGCGCCAGCAGCTCCGACCCAATTTACACAGATACGCAGTATTTT
-,TRBV6-6,TRBJ2-5,TRBD1,CASSWAGQGRETQYF,TGTGCCAGCAGTTGGGCGGGACAGGGCCGGGAGACCCAGTACTTC
-,TRBV11-1,TRBJ2-5,-,CASSLGGPRQETQYF,TGTGCCAGCAGCTTAGGGGGACCTCGGCAAGAGACCCAGTACTTC
-,TRBV6-5,TRBJ2-7,-,CASSPKDVYEQYF,TGTGCCAGCAGTCCAAAGGACGTCTACGAGCAGTACTTC
-,TRBV5-1,TRBJ2-1,TRBD2,CASSLARASGNEQFF,TGCGCCAGCAGCTTGGCCCGGGCTAGCGGAAATGAGCAGTTCTTC
once,TRBV15,TRBJ2-7,-,CATSREGIGNYEQYF,TGTGCCACCAGCAGAGAAGGTATTGGCAACTACGAGCAGTACTTC
-,TRBV18,TRBJ2-1,TRBD2,CASSLAGGNPLKQFF,TGTGCCAGCTCACTAGCGGGAGGGAACCCCCTAAAGCAGTTCTTC
-,TRBV6-5,TRBJ2-3,TRBD2,CASSPTSGRLNTQYF,TGTGCCAGCAGTCCGACTAGCGGGAGGCTAAATACGCAGTATTTT
-,TRBV2,TRBJ1-5,TRBD1,CASSEQNRGNQPQHF,TGTGCCAGCAGTGAACAGAACAGGGGTAATCAGCCCCAGCATTTT
-,TRBV28,TRBJ1-3,TRBD1,CASSPPGQGSVWGGNTIYF,TGTGCCAGCAGTCCCCCGGGACAGGGGAGCGTATGGGGCGGAAACACCATATATTTT
-,TRBV7-2,TRBJ2-5,-,CASSLGAGTQETQYF,TGTGCCAGCAGCTTAGGGGCCGGGACCCAAGAGACCCAGTACTTC
-,TRBV11-2,TRBJ2-3,TRBD2,CASSLRTSGTTDTQYF,TGTGCCAGCAGCTTAAGGACTAGCGGGACCACAGATACGCAGTATTTT
few,TRBV4-2,TRBJ2-3,-,CASSQDVGSHTDTQYF,TGTGCCAGCAGCCAAGATGTGGGGAGCCACACAGATACGCAGTATTTT
-,TRBV7-9,TRBJ2-1,TRBD2,CASSATSLFF,TGTGCCAGCAGCGCGACTAGCCTGTTCTTC